This TCR beta chain derives from a study of T cells in Graves' hyperthyroidism and ophthalmopathy. Points from the study as a whole: Patients with ophthalmopathy were separated from those with stable hyperthyroidism by a 13 V-J model.

From germline, CDR1 is DFQATT and CDR2 SNEGSKA (reference sequence). Unmatched junction bases numbered 8, after V lost 2 bases and J lost 2 bases. The CDR3 covers 15 residues. On this clonotype itself: Antigen unknown.

Amplification of TCR beta CDR3 regions used RNA as the template. The TCR CDR3 first-round RT-PCR relied on the HTBI primer set. TCRdb analysed the multiplex PCR reads with MiXCR anew, one entry per CDR3 protein. The top ten hold 20% of the sample, which has more than 350,000 distinct CDR3 sequences, about 14% seen once. This receptor was obtained from a woman aged 25-40 years with Graves' ophthalmopathy. The chain has TRBV20-1 and TRBJ2-7; 8 nucleotides align to TRBD1. The sequencing sample was made of blood. The CDR3 here is CSARPGGNSPYEQYF. For the CDR3, the DNA is TGCAGTGCTAGACCAGGGGGCAACTCCCCCTACGAGCAGTACTTC.